The rows below give T cell receptor beta chains drawn from one sample of a study of cytomegalovirus exposure and HLA in healthy donors. Data came from immunoSEQ multiplex PCR; TCRdb stores just in-frame clones and leaves some out. The table shows 150,000 or so clones, with roughly 80% occurring only once. The sequencing input was PBMCs. The receptor set was obtained from a young man in good health and CMV-seropositive. Each CDR3 is given with its conserved first and last residue. Fields, in order: J gene, D gene, V gene, clone size, CDR3 DNA, CDR3 protein. The D gene is left open where the match is weak. The size of a clone is reported for some rows only, either as once, few or many, or as a class for expanded clones.

TRBJ2-1,TRBD1,TRBV7-2,.,TGTGCCAGCAGCTCTCGGACAGGGGGCAGGGATGAGCAGTTCTTC,CASSSRTGGRDEQFF
TRBJ2-7,TRBD2,TRBV11-3,few,TGTGCCAGCACTCATGCGGGAGACTACGAGCAGTACTTC,CASTHAGDYEQYF
TRBJ2-1,TRBD2,TRBV9,.,TGTGCCAGCAGCGTAGTAGCGGGAGGATCGTACAATGAGCAGTTCTTC,CASSVVAGGSYNEQFF
TRBJ2-1,.,TRBV29-1,once,TGCAGCGTTGTGGGAGGTCTCTACAATGAGCAGTTCTTC,CSVVGGLYNEQFF
TRBJ2-3,.,TRBV27,.,TGTGCCAGCAGGACAGCTAGCGCCGAGCGCACAGATACGCAGTATTTT,CASRTASAERTDTQYF
TRBJ2-1,TRBD2,TRBV27,.,TGTGCCAGCAGTTTTATACTAGCGAGCTCCTACAATGAGCAGTTCTTC,CASSFILASSYNEQFF
TRBJ2-1,TRBD2,TRBV29-1,few,TGCAGCGTTGGGGCCCTAGCGGGATTCTACAATGAGCAGTTCTTC,CSVGALAGFYNEQFF
TRBJ2-7,.,TRBV6-1,.,TGTGCCAGCAGTGAAGACCCTATGTACGAGCAGTACTTC,CASSEDPMYEQYF
TRBJ2-3,.,TRBV28,.,TGTGCCAGCAGCCAAGGACTAATCACAGATACGCAGTATTTT,CASSQGLITDTQYF
TRBJ2-7,TRBD2,TRBV27,once,TGTGCCAGCAGCCGGGGGTCTAGCGGAACCTACGAGCAGTACTTC,CASSRGSSGTYEQYF
TRBJ1-2,.,TRBV19,.,TGTGCCAGTAGTTTCTATCGGACTGATGGCTACACCTTC,CASSFYRTDGYTF
TRBJ2-7,TRBD1,TRBV5-1,few,TGCGCCAGCAGCTTGGCCACCGGGACAGGGGACGGCGAGCAGTACTTC,CASSLATGTGDGEQYF
TRBJ1-1,.,TRBV7-9,.,TGTGCCAGCAGATCCCCTACCTTGCTAGGGGACACTGAAGCTTTCTTT,CASRSPTLLGDTEAFF
TRBJ2-2,.,TRBV20-1,.,TGCAGCCCTCTCCAGCGCGGGGAGCTGTTTTTT,CSPLQRGELFF
TRBJ2-7,TRBD2,TRBV5-4,.,TGTGCCAGCAGCTTGTGGCTAGCGGGGGTATACGAGCAGTACTTC,CASSLWLAGVYEQYF
TRBJ2-3,TRBD1,TRBV5-1,.,TGCGCCAGCAGCTTGGTGGGACAGGGGACCACAGATACGCAGTATTTT,CASSLVGQGTTDTQYF
TRBJ2-1,.,TRBV4-1,.,TGCGCCAGCAGCCAAGGGTTACGCGGAAACTACAATGAGCAGTTCTTC,CASSQGLRGNYNEQFF
TRBJ2-2,.,TRBV10-1,.,TGCGCCAGCAGTGAGTTTCGACTAACAGGGCAGACCGGGGAGCTGTTTTTT,CASSEFRLTGQTGELFF
TRBJ2-1,.,TRBV25-1,.,TGTGCCAGCAGTGGCCCCCCTCCAGGGTGGGATGAGCAGTTCTTC,CASSGPPPGWDEQFF
TRBJ2-3,.,TRBV10-2,.,TGCGCCAGCAGTCCCGGGACTGCCCAGTATTTT,CASSPGTAQYF
TRBJ2-1,TRBD2,TRBV2,.,TGTGCCAGCAAGGGACTAGCGGGAGGGCCGCGGCGCAATGAGCAGTTCTTC,CASKGLAGGPRRNEQFF
TRBJ2-5,.,TRBV14,few,TGTGCCAGCAGCAGAAACAGGGCCCAAGAGACCCAGTACTTC,CASSRNRAQETQYF
TRBJ2-2,.,TRBV6-5,few,TGTGCCAGCAGGGCCGGGGGGGAGCTGTTTTTT,CASRAGGELFF
TRBJ2-7,TRBD1,TRBV11-2,few,TGTGCCAGCAGCCAAACGACAGGGCAGTCCTACGAGCAGTACTTC,CASSQTTGQSYEQYF
TRBJ2-1,TRBD2,TRBV7-3,.,TGTGCCAGCAGCTTAGGACTAGCGGATGAGCAGTTCTTC,CASSLGLADEQFF
TRBJ2-7,TRBD2,TRBV28,once,TGTGCCAGCAGTTTAGCGGGAGCCTACGAGCAGTACTTC,CASSLAGAYEQYF
TRBJ1-2,.,TRBV5-8,.,TGTGCCAGCAGCCTACGACAGACAGCCGGCTATGGCTACACCTTC,CASSLRQTAGYGYTF
TRBJ2-1,.,TRBV10-2,few,TGCGCCAGCAGTGCGGGACACCTAAACAATGAGCAGTTCTTC,CASSAGHLNNEQFF
TRBJ1-2,TRBD1,TRBV5-1,.,TGCGCCAGCAGCGCCCGACAGGGGTTAAACTATGGCTACACCTTC,CASSARQGLNYGYTF
TRBJ1-1,.,TRBV18,.,TGTGCCAGCTCACCACTCACCGGGACAGAAGCTTTCTTT,CASSPLTGTEAFF
TRBJ2-5,TRBD2,TRBV28,.,TGTGCCAGCAGTTTATTGGCGGGAGGGACAGAGACCCAGTACTTC,CASSLLAGGTETQYF
TRBJ2-5,.,TRBV5-4,.,TGTGCCAGCAGACTTGGACAGACCCCCCGGGAGACCCAGTACTTC,CASRLGQTPRETQYF
TRBJ2-1,TRBD2,TRBV25-1,.,TGTGCCAGCAACCCTAGCGGGGGATCCTACAATGAGCAGTTCTTC,CASNPSGGSYNEQFF
TRBJ1-2,.,TRBV10-3,once,TGTGCCATCAGCGCGGACATGAACTATGGCTACACCTTC,CAISADMNYGYTF
TRBJ2-1,TRBD2,TRBV9,.,TGTGCCAGCAGCGTAGGAACCGGGACTAACATAATTTACAATGAGCAGTTCTTC,CASSVGTGTNIIYNEQFF
TRBJ2-3,.,TRBV19,.,TGTGCCAGTACCTCTCGAGCGAGGGATACGCAGTATTTT,CASTSRARDTQYF
TRBJ2-3,.,TRBV28,.,TGTGCCAGCAGATCCTCCACCGCGGTCCTAACAGATACGCAGTATTTT,CASRSSTAVLTDTQYF
TRBJ2-2,.,TRBV6-5,.,TGTGCCAGCAGTTCTGGGCAGGGGACCACCGGGGAGCTGTTTTTT,CASSSGQGTTGELFF
TRBJ2-7,TRBD1,TRBV28,.,TGTGCCAGCAGTTCGACAGGGCCCTACGAGCAGTACTTC,CASSSTGPYEQYF
TRBJ1-1,.,TRBV19,once,TGTGCCTCCTATGGGGCCGGGGGGCGGATGAACACTGAAGCTTTCTTT,CASYGAGGRMNTEAFF
TRBJ2-7,TRBD2,TRBV28,.,TGTGCCAGTAGCGGGAGCAACGAGCAGTACTTC,CASSGSNEQYF
TRBJ2-5,TRBD1,TRBV5-1,.,TGCGCCAGCGCGACAGGGGCGTACCAAGAGACCCAGTACTTC,CASATGAYQETQYF
TRBJ1-4,.,TRBV6-1,few,TGTGCCAGCAGAAAGACAAGTGAAAATGAAAAACTGTTTTTT,CASRKTSENEKLFF
TRBJ1-1,.,TRBV7-9,.,TGTGCCAGCAGCTTAGGGACAGCGAACACTGAAGCTTTCTTT,CASSLGTANTEAFF
TRBJ2-3,.,TRBV29-1,.,TGCAGCGTCCCATTAGATACGCAGTATTTT,CSVPLDTQYF
TRBJ1-5,.,TRBV6-6,few,TGTGCCAGCAGTTTGAGTTCGAGCAATCAGCCCCAGCATTTT,CASSLSSSNQPQHF
TRBJ2-7,TRBD2,TRBV7-2,.,TGTGCCAGCAGCCTGTATTCTAGCGGGACATCTAAATTGGTCGAGCAGTACTTC,CASSLYSSGTSKLVEQYF
TRBJ1-1,.,TRBV9,.,TGTGCCAGCACCGCTTTTTCTGGTCTAATGAACACTGAAGCTTTCTTT,CASTAFSGLMNTEAFF
TRBJ2-2,TRBD1,TRBV7-3,.,TGTGCCAGCAGCCAAACCGGGACAGGGGAGGGGGAGCTGTTTTTT,CASSQTGTGEGELFF
TRBJ2-7,TRBD1,TRBV6-5,few,TGTGCCAGCAGTTACTATCCACAGGGGTTCTCCTACGAGCAGTACTTC,CASSYYPQGFSYEQYF
TRBJ2-2,TRBD1,TRBV9,.,TGTGCCAGCAGCGTATCCGTCGAGACAGGGACAAACACCGGGGAGCTGTTTTTT,CASSVSVETGTNTGELFF